The clone carrying this T cell receptor (beta chain) was detected many times. Its antigen is not known. The CDR3 runs to 15 residues. The V and J ends lost 2 bases and 1 base respectively, with 10 bases between them. The germline V gene encodes CDR1 SGHDT and CDR2 YYEEEE. This sample stems from a study of CD8+CD57+ T cells in acquired aplastic anemia. The study, taken as a whole, reports: Some 28 CD8+ CDR3 sequences occurred in both the patients and the controls.

All patients picked for sequencing had shown, by flow cytometry, an expansion of CD8+CD57+ cells. Severe acquired aplastic anemia was diagnosed in all patients. Genomic DNA, the template, was used for profiling of the TCR beta VDJ and CDR3. One entry per CDR3 protein, called by TCRdb with MiXCR from the reads. This sample has approximately 58,000 distinct CDR3 sequences; roughly three fifths occur once, and the top ten carry roughly 15%. The origin of this receptor is a human donor with aplastic anemia. The V call is TRBV5-6, the J call TRBJ1-5; the D is unclear. What was sequenced was sorted CD4+, CD8+, or CD8+CD57+ T cells (not recorded which) from PBMCs. This CDR3 reads CASSFGRGSNQPQHF. The DNA for the CDR3 is TGTGCCAGCAGCTTCGGACGGGGAAGCAATCAGCCCCAGCATTTT.